These T cell receptor beta chains were read from a single sample in a study of blood T cell dynamics during melanoma immunotherapy. The assay was immunoSEQ multiplex PCR, and TCRdb's table has in-frame clones only and misses some. This table has 3,500 to 5,500 clones, 78% appearing once. Sample: blood, taken from a patient treated with checkpoint blockade. These receptors were collected from a human donor with melanoma. The CDR3 runs from the conserved cysteine through the conserved F or W. A D gene is named only where the DNA matches it firmly. Size is stated for part of the rows, as once, few or many counts, or as a class when the clone is expanded.

D: -; size: -; V: TRBV6-1; J: TRBJ1-4; DNA: TGTGCCAGCAAGCCGGTGACAGGAGTTGATGAAAAACTGTTTTTT; CDR3: CASKPVTGVDEKLFF
D: TRBD2; size: -; V: TRBV7-2; J: TRBJ2-1; DNA: TGTGCCAGCAGATTCCCCTCAGCGGGGGAATTAACCTACAATGAGCAGTTCTTC; CDR3: CASRFPSAGELTYNEQFF
D: -; size: -; V: TRBV18; J: TRBJ1-2; DNA: TGTGCCAGCTCCCTTCAGGAGAGCGACTATGGCTACACCTTC; CDR3: CASSLQESDYGYTF
D: -; size: -; V: TRBV13; J: TRBJ2-7; DNA: TGTGCCAGCACCCAAGGGGGGAATTCCCCCTACGAGCAGTACTTC; CDR3: CASTQGGNSPYEQYF
D: TRBD1; size: -; V: TRBV9; J: TRBJ1-3; DNA: TGTGCCAGCAGCGCCCGGGGGGACAGCTCTGGAAACACCATATATTTT; CDR3: CASSARGDSSGNTIYF
D: TRBD1; size: once; V: TRBV7-2; J: TRBJ1-1; DNA: TGTGCCAGCAGCTCCCAGGGACAGGGAGGTACTGAAGCTTTCTTT; CDR3: CASSSQGQGGTEAFF
D: TRBD1; size: -; V: TRBV7-8; J: TRBJ1-6; DNA: TGTGCCAGCAGTTTGGACAGGGAGGAGTATCGGCCCCTCCACTTT; CDR3: CASSLDREEYRPLHF
D: -; size: -; V: TRBV11-2; J: TRBJ2-7; DNA: TGTGCCAGCAGCTTGGGGCCGATCTCCTACGAGCAGTACTTC; CDR3: CASSLGPISYEQYF
D: -; size: once; V: TRBV18; J: TRBJ1-4; DNA: TGTGCCAGCTCACCCCCCCATTCGGATGAAAAACTGTTTTTT; CDR3: CASSPPHSDEKLFF
D: -; size: once; V: TRBV4-1; J: TRBJ1-2; DNA: TGCGCCAGCAGCCAAACAGGGCAGGACTATGGCTACACCTTC; CDR3: CASSQTGQDYGYTF
D: -; size: -; V: TRBV7-9; J: TRBJ2-2; DNA: TGTGCCAGCAGCCAATCGGCAGGATGGCATACCGGGGAGCTGTTTTTT; CDR3: CASSQSAGWHTGELFF
D: -; size: -; V: TRBV6-6; J: TRBJ2-7; DNA: TGTGCCAGCAGTTACTCAAGTGCCCCTTACGAGCAGTACTTC; CDR3: CASSYSSAPYEQYF
D: -; size: -; V: TRBV6-5; J: TRBJ1-5; DNA: TGTGCCAGCAGCCGGGACGGCGTGAATCAGCCCCAGCATTTT; CDR3: CASSRDGVNQPQHF
D: TRBD1; size: -; V: TRBV6-5; J: TRBJ1-2; DNA: TGTGCCAGCAGTTACTCGGGGACAGGGGGCTTTAACTACACCTTC; CDR3: CASSYSGTGGFNYTF
D: -; size: -; V: TRBV9; J: TRBJ2-5; DNA: TGTGCCAGCAGCGTAGGGGCGGATCCGCGTCAAGAGACCCAGTACTTC; CDR3: CASSVGADPRQETQYF
D: -; size: few; V: TRBV5-6; J: TRBJ1-2; DNA: TGTGCCAGCAGCTCGTCCTTCCGCTACACCTTC; CDR3: CASSSSFRYTF
D: -; size: -; V: TRBV7-9; J: TRBJ2-5; DNA: TGTGCCAGCATCCGACAGGCCTCTCCAGAGACCCAGTACTTC; CDR3: CASIRQASPETQYF
D: TRBD1; size: -; V: TRBV7-7; J: TRBJ2-1; DNA: TGTGCTAGCAGCTTCGGCCTCCCGGGACAGGGTTACAATGAGCAGTTCTTC; CDR3: CASSFGLPGQGYNEQFF
D: -; size: -; V: TRBV6-1; J: TRBJ1-2; DNA: TGTGCCAGCACCGACGGTTACGCTAACGATGGCTACACCTTC; CDR3: CASTDGYANDGYTF
D: TRBD2; size: -; V: TRBV29-1; J: TRBJ2-3; DNA: TGCAGCGTTGTCCTAGCGGGGGGCTCCACAGATACGCAGTATTTT; CDR3: CSVVLAGGSTDTQYF
D: -; size: -; V: TRBV4-3; J: TRBJ1-2; DNA: TGCGCCAGCAGCCAAGAGTCCGGGGAAGTATGGTATGGCTACACCTTC; CDR3: CASSQESGEVWYGYTF
D: -; size: -; V: TRBV7-8; J: TRBJ2-7; DNA: TGTGCCAGCAGCCCGAGGGGTTCCTACGAGCAGTACTTC; CDR3: CASSPRGSYEQYF
D: TRBD2; size: large; V: TRBV4-1; J: TRBJ2-3; DNA: TGCGCCAGCAGCCAGCTCCCGGGACTAGCGGGGGGGCCCGGAGATACGCAGTATTTT; CDR3: CASSQLPGLAGGPGDTQYF
D: TRBD1; size: once; V: TRBV29-1; J: TRBJ1-2; DNA: TGCAGCGTGCCGACAGGGGACTGGAACTACACCTTC; CDR3: CSVPTGDWNYTF